These T cell receptor beta chains were read from a single sample in a study of OX40 agonist ivuxolimab in advanced cancers. TCRdb's copy holds only in-frame clones and misses some; the assay was immunoSEQ multiplex PCR. The table lists 65,000 to 80,000 clones, about 88% of them singletons, with 0.85% to 1% in the top ten. The sample here was CD4+ or CD8+ T cells sorted from blood, taken in a trial of the OX40 agonist ivuxolimab. These receptors were obtained from an adult with an advanced solid tumor such as melanoma, head and neck, liver or kidney cancer. Each CDR3 is given with its conserved first and last residue. D genes are given only for firm matches. Clone sizes are given selectively: once, few, many, or a class where the clone is expanded.

j_call | v_call | clone_size | d_call | cdr3_aa | cdr3_nt
TRBJ2-7 | TRBV2 | once | NA | CASSDPGEQYF | TGTGCCAGCAGCGACCCCGGCGAGCAGTACTTC
TRBJ1-2 | TRBV30 | NA | NA | CAWSERRIPHTF | TGTGCCTGGAGTGAACGGCGGATTCCCCACACCTTC
TRBJ1-6 | TRBV5-1 | NA | NA | CASSLADQGNSPLHF | TGCGCCAGCAGCTTGGCCGATCAGGGAAATTCACCCCTCCACTTT
TRBJ2-5 | TRBV6-1 | NA | TRBD1 | CASSLNRGETQYF | TGTGCCAGCAGTTTAAACAGGGGAGAGACCCAGTACTTC
TRBJ2-7 | TRBV28 | NA | TRBD2 | CATLSGSSYEQYF | TGTGCCACGCTTAGCGGGAGCTCCTACGAGCAGTACTTC
TRBJ2-1 | TRBV5-6 | NA | NA | CASSLGQRTEQFF | TGTGCCAGCAGCTTGGGCCAGCGAACTGAGCAGTTCTTC
TRBJ1-1 | TRBV11-2 | NA | NA | CASSSLPVTEAFF | TGTGCCAGCAGCTCGCTACCGGTTACTGAAGCTTTCTTT
TRBJ2-7 | TRBV11-2 | NA | NA | CASSSGVSGSYEQYF | TGTGCCAGCAGCTCCGGGGTGTCGGGCTCCTACGAGCAGTACTTC
TRBJ1-4 | TRBV5-4 | NA | TRBD1 | CASSQDRDEKLFF | TGTGCCAGCAGCCAGGACAGGGATGAAAAACTGTTTTTT
TRBJ1-1 | TRBV5-4 | NA | TRBD1 | CASSMGQRNTEAFF | TGTGCCAGCAGCATGGGACAGCGGAACACTGAAGCTTTCTTT
TRBJ2-7 | TRBV5-1 | NA | TRBD2 | CASSLGRGGGDEQYF | TGCGCCAGCAGCTTGGGGCGCGGCGGGGGGGATGAGCAGTACTTC
TRBJ1-1 | TRBV7-2 | NA | TRBD1 | CASSFDPGQLNTEAFF | TGTGCCAGCAGCTTCGACCCGGGACAGTTGAACACTGAAGCTTTCTTT
TRBJ1-5 | TRBV19 | NA | NA | CASRGQSQPQHF | TGTGCCAGTAGAGGACAGTCTCAGCCCCAGCATTTT
TRBJ1-6 | TRBV2 | NA | NA | CASSEGQGSPRSPLHF | TGTGCCAGCAGTGAAGGGCAGGGTTCCCCCCGTTCGCCCCTCCACTTT
TRBJ1-2 | TRBV25-1 | NA | TRBD1 | CASSEYVGQGAPGYTF | TGTGCCAGCAGTGAATATGTGGGACAGGGGGCTCCTGGCTACACCTTC
TRBJ2-2 | TRBV5-1 | few | NA | CASSLGTMNTGELFF | TGCGCCAGCAGCTTGGGGACAATGAACACCGGGGAGCTGTTTTTT